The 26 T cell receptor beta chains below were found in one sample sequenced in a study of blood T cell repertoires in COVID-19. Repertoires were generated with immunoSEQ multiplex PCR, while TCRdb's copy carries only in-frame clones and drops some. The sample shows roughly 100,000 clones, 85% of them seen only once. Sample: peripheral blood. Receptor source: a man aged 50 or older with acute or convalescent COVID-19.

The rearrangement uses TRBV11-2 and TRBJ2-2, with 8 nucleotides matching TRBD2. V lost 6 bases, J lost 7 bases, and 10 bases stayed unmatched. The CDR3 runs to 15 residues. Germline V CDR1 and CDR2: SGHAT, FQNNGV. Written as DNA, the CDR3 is TGTGCCAGCAGACGAGGCCGGGAGGGGTTCGGGGAGCTGTTTTTT. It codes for CASRRGREGFGELFF.

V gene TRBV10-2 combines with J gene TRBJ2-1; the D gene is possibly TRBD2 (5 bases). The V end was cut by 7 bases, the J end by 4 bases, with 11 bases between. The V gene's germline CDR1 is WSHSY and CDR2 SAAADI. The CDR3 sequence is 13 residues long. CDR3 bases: TGCGCCAGCACCTGGACTGGATACAATGAGCAGTTCTTC. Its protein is CASTWTGYNEQFF.

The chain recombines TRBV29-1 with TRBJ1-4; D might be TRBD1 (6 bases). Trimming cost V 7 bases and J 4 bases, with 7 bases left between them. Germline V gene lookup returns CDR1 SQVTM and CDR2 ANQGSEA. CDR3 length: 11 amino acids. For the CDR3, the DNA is TGCAGCGGACAGGATAATGAAAAACTGTTTTTT. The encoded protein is CSGQDNEKLFF.

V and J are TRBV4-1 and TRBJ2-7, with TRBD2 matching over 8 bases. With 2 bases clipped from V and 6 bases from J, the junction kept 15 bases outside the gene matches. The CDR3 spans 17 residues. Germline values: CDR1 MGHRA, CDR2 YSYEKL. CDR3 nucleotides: TGCGCCAGCAGCCAAAAAGGGGGACTGACTAGCGTCAGCGAGCAGTACTTC. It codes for CASSQKGGLTSVSEQYF.

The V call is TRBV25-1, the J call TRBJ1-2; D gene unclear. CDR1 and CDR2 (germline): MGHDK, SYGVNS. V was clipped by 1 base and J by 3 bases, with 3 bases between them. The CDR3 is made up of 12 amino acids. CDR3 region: CASSEFYYGYTF. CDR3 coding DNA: TGTGCCAGCAGTGAATTCTACTATGGCTACACCTTC.

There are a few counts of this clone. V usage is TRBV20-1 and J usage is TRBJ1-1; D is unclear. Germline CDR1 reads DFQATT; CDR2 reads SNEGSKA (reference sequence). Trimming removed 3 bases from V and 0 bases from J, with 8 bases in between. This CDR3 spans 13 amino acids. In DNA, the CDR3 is TGCAGTGCTAGTCCTACCATGAACACTGAAGCTTTCTTT. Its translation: CSASPTMNTEAFF.

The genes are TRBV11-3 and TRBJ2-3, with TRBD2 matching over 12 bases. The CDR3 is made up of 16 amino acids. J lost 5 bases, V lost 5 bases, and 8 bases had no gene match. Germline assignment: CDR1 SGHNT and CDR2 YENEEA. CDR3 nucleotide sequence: TGTGCCAGCAGCCAAGGTGGGGGACTAGCGGGAGATACGCAGTATTTT. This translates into CASSQGGGLAGDTQYF.

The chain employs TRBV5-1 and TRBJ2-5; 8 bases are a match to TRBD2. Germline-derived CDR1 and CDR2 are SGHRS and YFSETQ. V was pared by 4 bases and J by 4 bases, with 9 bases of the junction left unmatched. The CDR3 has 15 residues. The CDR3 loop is CASSLGLAQLETQYF. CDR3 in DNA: TGCGCCAGCAGCCTCGGACTAGCTCAGTTAGAGACCCAGTACTTC.

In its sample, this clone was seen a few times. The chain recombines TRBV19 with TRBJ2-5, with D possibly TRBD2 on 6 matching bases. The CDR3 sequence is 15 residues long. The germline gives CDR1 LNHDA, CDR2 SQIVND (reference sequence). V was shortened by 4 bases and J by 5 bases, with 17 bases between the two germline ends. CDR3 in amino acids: CASSTRDSRSETQYF. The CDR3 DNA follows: TGTGCCAGTAGTACGAGGGACTCCAGGTCGGAGACCCAGTACTTC.

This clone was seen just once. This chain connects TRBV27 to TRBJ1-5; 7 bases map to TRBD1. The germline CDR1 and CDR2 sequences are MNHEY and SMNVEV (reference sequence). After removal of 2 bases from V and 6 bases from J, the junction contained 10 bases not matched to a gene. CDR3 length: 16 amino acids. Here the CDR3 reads CASSLGATGRGQPQHF. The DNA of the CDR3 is TGTGCCAGCAGTTTAGGGGCGACAGGGCGGGGTCAGCCCCAGCATTTT.

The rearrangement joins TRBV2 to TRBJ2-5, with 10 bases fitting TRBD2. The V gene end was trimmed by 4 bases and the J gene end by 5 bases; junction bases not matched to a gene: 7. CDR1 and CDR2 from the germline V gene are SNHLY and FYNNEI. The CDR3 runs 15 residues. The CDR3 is CASSVSGRAGETQYF. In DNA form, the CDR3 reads TGTGCCAGCAGTGTCAGCGGGAGGGCTGGGGAGACCCAGTACTTC.

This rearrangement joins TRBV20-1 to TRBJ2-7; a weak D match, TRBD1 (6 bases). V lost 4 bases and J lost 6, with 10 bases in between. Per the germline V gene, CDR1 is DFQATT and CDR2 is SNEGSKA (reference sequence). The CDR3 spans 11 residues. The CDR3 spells CSAISGVEQYF. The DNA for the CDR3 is TGCAGTGCTATATCAGGGGTCGAGCAGTACTTC.

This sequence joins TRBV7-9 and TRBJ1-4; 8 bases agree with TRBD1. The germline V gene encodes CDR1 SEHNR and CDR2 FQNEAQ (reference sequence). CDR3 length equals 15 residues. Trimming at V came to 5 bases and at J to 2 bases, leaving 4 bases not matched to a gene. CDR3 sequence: CASSAQGATNEKLFF. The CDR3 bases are TGTGCCAGCAGCGCCCAGGGGGCGACTAATGAAAAACTGTTTTTT.

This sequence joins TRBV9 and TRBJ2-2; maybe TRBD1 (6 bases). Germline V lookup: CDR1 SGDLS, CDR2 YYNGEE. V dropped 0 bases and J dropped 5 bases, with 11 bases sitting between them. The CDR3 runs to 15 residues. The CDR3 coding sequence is TGTGCCAGCAGCGTAGATGGCAGGGGTACCGGGGAGCTGTTTTTT. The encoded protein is CASSVDGRGTGELFF.

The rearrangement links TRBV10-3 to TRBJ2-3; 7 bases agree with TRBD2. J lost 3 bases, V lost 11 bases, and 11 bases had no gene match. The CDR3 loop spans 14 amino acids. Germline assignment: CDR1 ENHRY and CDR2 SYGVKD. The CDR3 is CASRNGGSTDTQYF. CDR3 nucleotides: TGTGCCTCGAGAAACGGGGGGTCGACAGATACGCAGTATTTT.

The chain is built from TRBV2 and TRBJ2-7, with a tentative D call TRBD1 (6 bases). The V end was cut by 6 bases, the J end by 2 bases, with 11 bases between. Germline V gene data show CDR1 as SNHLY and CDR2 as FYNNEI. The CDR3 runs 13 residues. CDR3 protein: CASSPGTTYEQYF. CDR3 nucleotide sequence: TGTGCCAGCAGCCCAGGGACAACCTACGAGCAGTACTTC.

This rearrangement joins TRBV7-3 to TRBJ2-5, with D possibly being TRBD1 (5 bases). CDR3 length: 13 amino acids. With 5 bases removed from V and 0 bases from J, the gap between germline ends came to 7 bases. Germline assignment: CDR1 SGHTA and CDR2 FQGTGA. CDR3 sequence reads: CASSRQYQETQYF. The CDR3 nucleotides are TGTGCCAGCAGCCGACAGTACCAAGAGACCCAGTACTTC.

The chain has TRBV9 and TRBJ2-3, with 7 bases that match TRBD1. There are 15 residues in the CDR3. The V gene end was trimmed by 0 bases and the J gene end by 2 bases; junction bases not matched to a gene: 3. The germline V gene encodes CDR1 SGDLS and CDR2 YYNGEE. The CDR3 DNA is TGTGCCAGCAGCGTAGGGGGACAGCTCACAGATACGCAGTATTTT. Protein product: CASSVGGQLTDTQYF.

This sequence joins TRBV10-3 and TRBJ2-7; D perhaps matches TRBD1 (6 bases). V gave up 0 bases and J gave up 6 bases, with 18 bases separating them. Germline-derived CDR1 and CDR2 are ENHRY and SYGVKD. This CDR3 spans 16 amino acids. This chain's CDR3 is CAISESGMGTFGEQYF. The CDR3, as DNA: TGTGCCATCAGTGAGTCCGGAATGGGGACATTCGGCGAGCAGTACTTC.

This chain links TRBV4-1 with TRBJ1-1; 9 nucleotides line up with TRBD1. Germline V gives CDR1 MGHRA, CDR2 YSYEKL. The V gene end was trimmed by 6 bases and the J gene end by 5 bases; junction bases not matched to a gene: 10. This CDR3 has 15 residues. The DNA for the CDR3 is TGCGCCAGCAGACGGACAGGGGCCTTGGGTACTGAAGCTTTCTTT. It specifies CASRRTGALGTEAFF.

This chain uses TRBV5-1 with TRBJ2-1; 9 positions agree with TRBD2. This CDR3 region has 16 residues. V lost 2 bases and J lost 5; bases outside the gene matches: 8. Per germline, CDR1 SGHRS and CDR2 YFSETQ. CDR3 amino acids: CASSFGGAGGNNEQFF. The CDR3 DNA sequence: TGCGCCAGCAGCTTCGGTGGGGCGGGAGGGAACAATGAGCAGTTCTTC.

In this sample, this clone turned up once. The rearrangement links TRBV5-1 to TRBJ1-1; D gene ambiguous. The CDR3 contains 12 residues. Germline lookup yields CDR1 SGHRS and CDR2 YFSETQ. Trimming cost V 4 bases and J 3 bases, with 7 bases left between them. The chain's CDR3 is CASSPGDTEAFF. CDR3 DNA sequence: TGCGCCAGCAGCCCGGGAGACACTGAAGCTTTCTTT.

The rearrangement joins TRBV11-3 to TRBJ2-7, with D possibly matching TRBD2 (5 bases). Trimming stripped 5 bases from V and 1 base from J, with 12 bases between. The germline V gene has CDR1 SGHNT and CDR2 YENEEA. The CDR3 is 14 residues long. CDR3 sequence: CASSPSGSSYEQYF. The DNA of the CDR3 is TGTGCCAGCAGCCCCAGCGGATCTTCCTACGAGCAGTACTTC. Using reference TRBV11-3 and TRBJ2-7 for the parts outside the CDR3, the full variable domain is EAGVVQSPRYKIIEKKQPVAFWCNPISGHNTLYWYLQNLGQGPELLIRYENEEAVDDSQLPKDRFSAERLKGVDSTLKIQPAELGDSAVYLCASSPSGSSYEQYFGPGTRLTVT.

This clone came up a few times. This CDR3 reads CASSQVMQRLDYEQYF. The CDR3 bases are TGCGCCAGCAGCCAAGTGATGCAGCGACTTGACTACGAGCAGTACTTC. V gene TRBV4-1 combines with J gene TRBJ2-7, with D unresolved. CDR3 size: 16 residues. V was shortened by 1 base and J by 3 bases, with 16 bases between the two germline ends. The germline CDR1 and CDR2 sequences are MGHRA and YSYEKL.

The CDR3 sequence is CAISEYRGGSYEQYF. DNA of the CDR3: TGTGCCATCAGTGAGTACAGGGGGGGGTCCTACGAGCAGTACTTC. The chain is built from TRBV10-3 and TRBJ2-7, with D maybe TRBD1 (8 bases). This CDR3 has 15 residues. V was pared by 1 base and J by 1 base, with 11 bases between. Germline CDR1 reads ENHRY; CDR2 reads SYGVKD.

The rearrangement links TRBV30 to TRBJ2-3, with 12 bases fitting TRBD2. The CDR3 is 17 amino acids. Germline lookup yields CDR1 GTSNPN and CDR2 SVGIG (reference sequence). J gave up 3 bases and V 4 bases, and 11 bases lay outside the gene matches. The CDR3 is CAWKLAGGGGLTDTQYF. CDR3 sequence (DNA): TGTGCCTGGAAACTAGCGGGAGGAGGGGGCCTAACAGATACGCAGTATTTT.